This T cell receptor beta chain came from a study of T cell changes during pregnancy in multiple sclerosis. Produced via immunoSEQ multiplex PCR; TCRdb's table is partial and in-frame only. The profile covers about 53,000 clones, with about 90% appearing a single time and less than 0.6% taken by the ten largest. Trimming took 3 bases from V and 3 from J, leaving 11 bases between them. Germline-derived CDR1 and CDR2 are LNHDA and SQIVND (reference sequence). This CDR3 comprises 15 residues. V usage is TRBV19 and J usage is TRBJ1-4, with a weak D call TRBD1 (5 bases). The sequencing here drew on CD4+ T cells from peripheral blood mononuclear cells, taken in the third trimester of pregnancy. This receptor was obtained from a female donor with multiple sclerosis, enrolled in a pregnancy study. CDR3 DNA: TGTGCCAGTAGTATCGGCCGGGGGGCTAATGAAAAACTGTTTTTT. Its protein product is CASSIGRGANEKLFF.